These 20 T cell receptor beta chains were all obtained from the same sample, sequenced in a study of high-grade serous ovarian cancer treatment subgroups. The tumor samples were collected prior to definitive surgery or chemotherapy. Data came from immunoSEQ multiplex PCR; TCRdb stores just in-frame clones and leaves some out. Of about 16,000 clones detected, roughly two thirds appear once; the ten largest clones hold approximately 4.5%. The sequencing sample was made of tumor tissue. The origin of the receptors is a human donor with high-grade serous ovarian cancer.

Comments on this clone: This CDR3 is also generated by other DNA sequences in the sample. The rearrangement uses TRBV6-6 and TRBJ1-1; D call uncertain. This CDR3 comprises 12 residues. Germline assignment: CDR1 MNHNY and CDR2 SVGAGI (reference sequence). V gave up 5 bases and J gave up 0 bases, with 4 bases separating them. CDR3 sequence reads: CASSTLNTEAFF. The CDR3 nucleotides are TGTGCCAGCAGTACCTTGAACACTGAAGCTTTCTTT.

The V call is TRBV19, the J call TRBJ2-5; 7 nucleotides match TRBD1. The germline V gene has CDR1 LNHDA and CDR2 SQIVND (reference sequence). The length of the CDR3 is 11 residues. V trimming: 10 bases; J trimming: 4 bases; junction bases outside the gene matches: 3. The CDR3 DNA sequence: TGTGCCACCGGGGACAGAGAGACCCAGTACTTC. Encoded protein: CATGDRETQYF.

The table lists this clone with a few counts. This chain links TRBV7-9 with TRBJ1-2; D may be TRBD1 (5 bases). Trimming removed 1 base at V and 4 bases at J, with 10 bases between. The CDR3 totals 14 residues. CDR1 and CDR2 from the germline V gene are SEHNR and FQNEAQ (reference sequence). The CDR3 reads CASSLGPGIYGYTF. CDR3 coding DNA: TGTGCCAGCAGCTTAGGGCCAGGGATCTATGGCTACACCTTC.

V usage is TRBV2 and J usage is TRBJ2-2; 9 bases are shared with TRBD1. From germline, CDR1 is SNHLY and CDR2 FYNNEI. The CDR3 totals 19 residues. V lost 3 bases, J lost 1 base, and 12 bases stayed unmatched. The CDR3 DNA follows: TGTGCCAGCAGTGACCGAGGGGGGACAGGGAAGGGGAACACCGGGGAGCTGTTTTTT. Protein: CASSDRGGTGKGNTGELFF.

The chain couples TRBV30 to TRBJ1-5; TRBD1 matches at 7 bases. The CDR3 consists of 13 residues. CDR1 is GTSNPN, CDR2 SVGIG, per germline (reference sequence). V lost 2 bases, J lost 4 bases, and 2 bases stayed unmatched. The CDR3 is CAWSPRGNQPQHF. CDR3 DNA sequence: TGTGCCTGGAGTCCCAGGGGGAATCAGCCCCAGCATTTT.

The V gene is TRBV7-8, the J gene TRBJ1-1, with D perhaps matching TRBD1 (6 bases). The CDR3 is 16 residues long. Germline-derived CDR1 and CDR2 are SGHVS and FQNEAQ. Trimming took 6 bases from V and 2 from J, leaving 19 bases between them. The CDR3 protein is CASRVGSLQGNTEAFF. CDR3 DNA sequence: TGTGCCAGCAGGGTAGGGTCCTTACAGGGAAACACTGAAGCTTTCTTT.

This clone was seen a few times. The chain is built from TRBV6-5 and TRBJ1-1; TRBD1 matches at 9 bases. In germline, CDR1 is MNHEY, CDR2 SVGAGI. The CDR3 totals 14 residues. J was trimmed by 6 bases and V by 7 bases; bases with no gene match: 9. CDR3 loop: CASTLGQGPSEAFF. In DNA, the CDR3 is TGTGCCAGCACTCTAGGACAGGGGCCCTCTGAAGCTTTCTTT.

This chain connects TRBV9 to TRBJ1-4; 7 bases are shared with TRBD1. Germline CDR1 SGDLS, CDR2 YYNGEE. V was pared by 4 bases and J by 5 bases, with 8 bases of the junction left unmatched. The length of the CDR3 is 15 residues. This chain's CDR3 is CASSLRQGQNEKLFF. CDR3 coding DNA: TGTGCCAGCAGCTTGCGACAGGGTCAAAATGAAAAACTGTTTTTT.

The CDR3 sequence: CAWSVSGISYNSPLHF. The DNA of the CDR3 is TGTGCCTGGAGTGTCTCTGGAATCTCCTATAATTCACCCCTCCACTTT. This rearrangement joins TRBV30 to TRBJ1-6, with no clear D. Germline V gene data show CDR1 as GTSNPN and CDR2 as SVGIG (reference sequence). V lost 0 bases and J lost 0, with 9 bases in between. The CDR3 spans 16 residues.

The J gene is TRBJ2-3, the V gene TRBV19; 8 bases align to TRBD1. This CDR3 is 16 amino acids long. Germline CDR1 is LNHDA and CDR2 is SQIVND (reference sequence). V shed 5 bases, J shed 3 bases, and the junction held 10 bases outside the gene matches. The CDR3 here is CASSLRTGLGTDTQYF. CDR3 bases: TGTGCCAGTAGTCTCCGGACAGGGTTGGGGACAGATACGCAGTATTTT.

This clone was recorded a few times. The chain links TRBV29-1 to TRBJ2-7; D call uncertain. Germline lookup yields CDR1 SQVTM and CDR2 ANQGSEA. V lost 7 bases and J 3 bases, leaving 16 bases between the germline ends. CDR3 length: 13 residues. The CDR3 nucleotides read TGCAGCGCCCGCTGGCCAGGACGCTACGAGCAGTACTTC. It specifies CSARWPGRYEQYF.

The J gene is TRBJ2-6, the V gene TRBV5-4; 8 nucleotides match TRBD1. Germline V CDR1 and CDR2: SGHNT, YYREEE (reference sequence). The CDR3 sequence is 15 residues long. The V gene end was trimmed by 2 bases and the J gene end by 4 bases; junction bases not matched to a gene: 2. CDR3 in amino acids: CASSFYRGGANVLTF. The CDR3 nucleotides are TGTGCCAGCAGCTTTTACAGGGGGGGGGCCAACGTCCTGACTTTC.

The chain uses TRBV5-5 and TRBJ1-5, with D possibly matching TRBD1 (6 bases). The CDR3 runs to 16 residues. Trimming took off 4 bases at V and 4 bases at J, with 18 bases between the two ends. Germline V gene lookup returns CDR1 SGHKS and CDR2 YYEKEE (reference sequence). CDR3 bases: TGTGCCAGCAGCCCTAGGGGGACCCACGAAAATCAGCCCCAGCATTTT. Its protein product is CASSPRGTHENQPQHF.

J is TRBJ2-1 and V is TRBV27; D possibly uses TRBD1 or TRBD2 (5 bases each). The CDR3 length is 16 residues. In germline, CDR1 is MNHEY, CDR2 SMNVEV (reference sequence). Trimming cost V 2 bases and J 7 bases, with 18 bases left between them. This chain's CDR3 is CASSLNGGAGVNEQFF. In nucleotides, the CDR3 is TGTGCCAGCAGTTTAAATGGGGGAGCTGGGGTTAATGAGCAGTTCTTC.

This clone appeared once. At one end the junction does not follow the germline gene, possibly because of a read error. The chain links TRBV11-2 to TRBJ1-2, with D uncertain. From germline, CDR1 is SGHAT and CDR2 FQNNGV. The CDR3 has 12 residues. CDR3 sequence: CASSLDFEAPFF. CDR3 DNA: TGTGCCAGCAGCTTAGATTTCGAGGCCCCTTTCTTC.

This chain connects TRBV29-1 to TRBJ1-2; 9 bases are a match to TRBD1. The V segment lost 0 bases and the J segment 4 bases; nucleotides outside the gene matches: 3. Germline V gene sequence: CDR1 SQVTM, CDR2 ANQGSEA. This CDR3 spans 14 amino acids. The CDR3 sequence is CSVEEDRGFYGYTF. The CDR3 DNA reads TGCAGCGTTGAAGAGGACAGGGGTTTCTATGGCTACACCTTC.

The chain has TRBV11-3 and TRBJ2-7, with D uncertain. From germline, CDR1 is SGHNT and CDR2 YENEEA. Between the trimmed V and J ends, which lost 5 bases and 5 bases, there was a span of 10 bases. The CDR3 covers 12 residues. In DNA form, the CDR3 reads TGTGCCAGCAGCCTCCAGTTCAACGAGCAGTACTTC. It encodes CASSLQFNEQYF.

The chain carries TRBV23-1 and TRBJ2-6; the D is unclear. TRBV23-1 is reported as an ORF; its role is uncertain. CDR3 length: 16 amino acids. Deletions cut 4 bases from V and 2 bases from J, with 12 bases between. Here the CDR3 DNA reads TGCGCCAGCAGTCTCCAAGCGTGGGCTGGGGCCAACGTCCTGACTTTC. As protein: CASSLQAWAGANVLTF.

This clone came up once. The chain employs TRBV6-1 and TRBJ1-2; 9 positions agree with TRBD1. With 8 bases clipped from V and 7 bases from J, the junction kept 5 bases outside the gene matches. Per germline, CDR1 MNHNS and CDR2 SASEGT. The CDR3 covers 12 residues. CDR3 coding DNA: TGTGCCAGCCGGGGACAGGGCATTGGCTACACCTTC. Translation: CASRGQGIGYTF.

This sequence joins TRBV6-4 and TRBJ1-5, with 7 bases that match TRBD1. After removal of 2 bases from V and 5 bases from J, the junction contained 12 bases not matched to a gene. This CDR3 is 17 amino acids long. Germline CDR1 MRHNA, CDR2 SNTAGT. CDR3: CASSDLSRRGTDQPQHF. CDR3 DNA sequence: TGTGCCAGCAGTGACCTCTCCCGAAGGGGGACAGATCAGCCCCAGCATTTT.